Included here is one T cell receptor (beta chain) sequence, with context. Its specificity is unknown. MiXCR was run by TCRdb on the reads, yielding one entry per CDR3 protein. The sample holds roughly 680 distinct CDR3 sequences, over 65% seen once. This sample stems from a study of regulatory T cells in long-lasting Graves disease. Notes on the study in general: It was in persistent disease that TRBV28, TRBJ1-2 and TRBJ2-5 were favored. Those with persistent Graves' had less TCR diversity than newly diagnosed patients.

PBMC RNA was the source of the TCR library. Nine milliliters of peripheral blood were taken and placed in EDTA tubes. Germline CDR1 SQVTM, CDR2 ANQGSEA. Trimming took 2 bases from V and 0 from J, leaving 2 bases between them. The CDR3 spans 13 residues. The input for sequencing was peripheral blood mononuclear cells (PBMCs), taken with antithyroid drug treatment, in newly diagnosed or persistent Graves disease (not recorded which). The TCR comes from a female donor with Graves disease. This chain joins TRBV29-1 and TRBJ2-6, with D unresolved. The CDR3 protein is CSVESSGANVLTF. The DNA for the CDR3 is TGCAGCGTTGAAAGCTCTGGGGCCAACGTCCTGACTTTC.